A single sample gave rise to the 18 T cell receptor beta chains below, sequenced in a study of siplizumab effects on memory and regulatory T cells. TCRdb's copy holds only in-frame clones and misses some; the assay was immunoSEQ multiplex PCR. The repertoire holds 100,000 to 120,000 clones, with roughly 91% as singletons. Sequences were obtained from CD4+ T cells sorted from blood. The receptors derive from a human donor in good health.

The CDR3 loop is CASSGQPPTDTQYF. DNA of the CDR3: TGTGCCAGTTCCGGACAGCCACCCACAGATACGCAGTATTTT. This chain links TRBV19 with TRBJ2-3; TRBD1 might be the D (6 bases). CDR1 and CDR2 from the germline V gene are LNHDA and SQIVND (reference sequence). CDR3 length: 14 residues. The V and J ends lost 8 bases and 2 bases respectively, with 14 bases between them.

This clone appeared a few times. V and J are TRBV14 and TRBJ1-1, with no clear D. Germline values: CDR1 SGHDN, CDR2 FVKESK. V was shortened by 7 bases and J by 1 base, with 10 bases between the two germline ends. The CDR3 loop spans 13 amino acids. DNA for the CDR3: TGTGCCAGCAAACGCGCCCGGAACACTGAAGCTTTCTTT. It codes for CASKRARNTEAFF. The full variable domain, rest sourced from reference TRBV14 and TRBJ1-1, is EAGVTQFPSHSVIEKGQTVTLRCDPISGHDNLYWYRRVMGKEIKFLLHFVKESKQDESGMPNNRFLAERTGGTYSTLKVQPAELEDSGVYFCASKRARNTEAFFGQGTRLTVV.

The chain is built from TRBV7-9 and TRBJ2-2; tentatively, D is TRBD1 or TRBD2 (5 bases each). The germline V and J ends were trimmed by 5 bases and 4 bases, with 11 bases remaining between them. Germline V gives CDR1 SEHNR, CDR2 FQNEAQ (reference sequence). This CDR3 comprises 14 residues. CDR3 sequence: CASSASGTTGELFF. CDR3 in DNA: TGTGCCAGCAGCGCGTCAGGGACCACCGGGGAGCTGTTTTTT.

The DNA of the CDR3 is TGTGCCAGCAGCCTGACTAGGGAGGTAGAGCAGTTCTTC. Translated: CASSLTREVEQFF. The chain employs TRBV7-3 and TRBJ2-1, with D tentatively TRBD2 (6 bases). The CDR3 extends over 13 amino acids. The germline V gene has CDR1 SGHTA and CDR2 FQGTGA. The germline V and J ends were trimmed by 5 bases and 10 bases, with 15 bases remaining between them.

In DNA form, the CDR3 reads TGTGCCAGCAGAATCCAGACAGGGCGGGGTGGAGCTTTCTTT. It translates to CASRIQTGRGGAFF. The rearrangement joins TRBV2 to TRBJ1-1, with 7 bases matching TRBD1. This CDR3 is 14 amino acids long. Trimming at V came to 6 bases and at J to 10 bases, leaving 14 bases not matched to a gene. The germline V gene encodes CDR1 SNHLY and CDR2 FYNNEI.

The rearrangement joins TRBV7-8 to TRBJ2-5, with 8 bases lining up with TRBD2. Unmatched junction bases numbered 12, after V lost 4 bases and J lost 5 bases. This CDR3 comprises 16 residues. Germline CDR1 and CDR2: SGHVS and FQNEAQ. CDR3 DNA: TGTGCCAGCAGCTCCGGTCGGGGGGGGCGCTGGGAGACCCAGTACTTC. It yields the protein CASSSGRGGRWETQYF.

J is TRBJ2-3 and V is TRBV30, with D maybe TRBD2 (6 bases). In germline, CDR1 is GTSNPN, CDR2 SVGIG (reference sequence). Trimming pared 4 bases from V and 3 bases from J, leaving 17 bases between. This CDR3 is 15 amino acids long. This CDR3 is CAWTRGFTRTDTQYF. The DNA of the CDR3 is TGTGCCTGGACGCGGGGATTCACTAGAACAGATACGCAGTATTTT.

J is TRBJ1-6 and V is TRBV27, with D unclear. V was cut by 2 bases and J by 6 bases, with 8 bases left in between. Germline CDR1 and CDR2: MNHEY and SMNVEV (reference sequence). CDR3 length: 14 amino acids. CDR3 DNA sequence: TGTGCCAGCAGTTTAGAATGGATTAATTCACCCCTCCACTTT. Residues: CASSLEWINSPLHF.

V and J are TRBV30 and TRBJ2-3; 7 nucleotides align to TRBD2. From germline, CDR1 is GTSNPN and CDR2 SVGIG (reference sequence). V was pared by 7 bases and J by 2 bases, with 9 bases of the junction left unmatched. This CDR3 has 14 residues. CDR3 in amino acids: CASTGGGNTDTQYF. Here the CDR3 DNA reads TGTGCCTCCACTGGGGGGGGGAACACAGATACGCAGTATTTT.

In its sample, this clone was seen once. V usage is TRBV9 and J usage is TRBJ1-3, with D hard to call. Germline lookup yields CDR1 SGDLS and CDR2 YYNGEE. Trimming took off 0 bases at V and 0 bases at J, with 10 bases between the two ends. The CDR3 contains 16 residues. The CDR3: CASSVAPISSGNTIYF. CDR3 nucleotides: TGTGCCAGCAGCGTAGCCCCGATCAGCTCTGGAAACACCATATATTTT. Full variable domain (remainder filled in from reference TRBV9 and TRBJ1-3): DSGVTQTPKHLITATGQRVTLRCSPRSGDLSVYWYQQSLDQGLQFLIQYYNGEERAKGNILERFSAQQFPDLHSELNLSSLELGDSALYFCASSVAPISSGNTIYFGEGSWLTVV.

This clone has only a few counts. The chain employs TRBV6-5 and TRBJ2-7, with TRBD1 matching over 7 bases. This CDR3 spans 14 amino acids. J gave up 2 bases and V 5 bases, and 6 bases lay outside the gene matches. Germline V lookup: CDR1 MNHEY, CDR2 SVGAGI. The CDR3 sequence is CASSTPGQTYEQYF. CDR3 nucleotides: TGTGCCAGCAGTACTCCGGGACAGACCTACGAGCAGTACTTC.

The chain recombines TRBV6-5 with TRBJ1-2; TRBD1 might be the D (6 bases). Germline-derived CDR1 and CDR2 are MNHEY and SVGAGI. This CDR3 spans 13 amino acids. The V end lost 5 bases, the J end lost 8 bases, and 15 bases lay between the germline ends. The CDR3, as DNA: TGTGCCAGCAGTCACAGGGAGGCCGGCGGCTACACCTTC. Protein: CASSHREAGGYTF.

The J gene is TRBJ2-1, the V gene TRBV5-1; 14 bases agree with TRBD2. J lost 9 bases, V lost 4 bases, and 6 bases had no gene match. In germline, CDR1 is SGHRS, CDR2 YFSETQ. The length of the CDR3 is 15 residues. CDR3 sequence reads: CASSPGLAGVGEQFF. DNA of the CDR3: TGCGCCAGCAGCCCGGGACTAGCGGGAGTTGGTGAGCAGTTCTTC.

V usage is TRBV5-6 and J usage is TRBJ1-4; TRBD1 agrees at 8 bases. The CDR3 contains 17 residues. Germline V gene data show CDR1 as SGHDT and CDR2 as YYEEEE. V dropped 2 bases and J dropped 4; count of bases not matched to a gene: 10. CDR3 coding DNA: TGTGCCAGCAGCTTCACCCCTCAGGGGGCCTATAATGAAAAACTGTTTTTT. This encodes CASSFTPQGAYNEKLFF.

The rearrangement uses TRBV11-3 and TRBJ2-7; TRBD2 is a possible D gene (5 bases). V was cut by 1 base and J by 0 bases, with 10 bases left in between. The length of the CDR3 is 15 residues. From germline, CDR1 is SGHNT and CDR2 YENEEA. CDR3 sequence reads: CASSLVATSSYEQYF. The CDR3 DNA reads TGTGCCAGCAGCTTAGTAGCGACGAGCTCCTACGAGCAGTACTTC.

The gene calls are TRBV5-6 and TRBJ1-3; TRBD1 agrees at 8 bases. Germline V gene lookup returns CDR1 SGHDT and CDR2 YYEEEE. Germline trimming cut 3 bases from V and 4 bases from J; bases unmatched to any gene: 3. This CDR3 has 14 residues. CDR3 nucleotide sequence: TGTGCCAGCAGCTCGACAGGGGCCGGAAACACCATATATTTT. It codes for CASSSTGAGNTIYF.

V usage is TRBV9 and J usage is TRBJ2-1; 8 positions match TRBD2. The germline gives CDR1 SGDLS, CDR2 YYNGEE. Trimming at V came to 0 bases and at J to 0 bases, leaving 8 bases not matched to a gene. The CDR3 runs 18 residues. CDR3: CASSVGGRPKSSYNEQFF. DNA for the CDR3: TGTGCCAGCAGCGTAGGCGGGAGGCCCAAAAGCTCCTACAATGAGCAGTTCTTC.

V and J are TRBV6-6 and TRBJ1-6; 7 bases fit TRBD1. CDR1 and CDR2 (germline): MNHNY, SVGAGI (reference sequence). This CDR3 spans 15 amino acids. Trimming removed 7 bases from V and 5 bases from J; junction bases left unmatched: 8. The DNA of the CDR3 is TGTGCCAGCACCCGAACCGGGACAGATAATTCACCCCTCCACTTT. Translated, it gives CASTRTGTDNSPLHF.